This T cell receptor (beta chain) emerged from a study of metastatic and nonmetastatic thyroid tumors. Among the patients, none had received any treatment before thyroid surgery. V lost 5 bases to trimming and J lost 2 bases; unmatched junction nucleotides: 3. The CDR3 is 15 amino acids. Germline CDR1 SGHRS, CDR2 YFSETQ. TCRdb reprocessed the PCR reads via MiXCR. The sample includes tens of thousands of clones, approximately 15% of them seen just once. This TCR came from a female donor with papillary thyroid cancer or a benign thyroid nodule (not recorded which). Some clones in this sample may be carry-over from other donors' samples. The V call is TRBV5-1, the J call TRBJ2-7; 14 positions agree with TRBD2. The sequencing sample was made of blood. The CDR3 DNA reads as TGCGCCAGCAGACAGGGACTAGCGGGGGCCTACGAGCAGTACTTC. Residues: CASRQGLAGAYEQYF.